This TCR beta chain was captured by sequencing in a study of T cell changes during pregnancy in multiple sclerosis. This CDR3 has 15 amino acids. Germline CDR1 is ENHRY and CDR2 is SYGVKD. V dropped 4 bases and J dropped 1; count of bases not matched to a gene: 4. Data came from immunoSEQ multiplex PCR; TCRdb stores just in-frame clones and leaves some out. In the table there are tens of thousands of clones, roughly 94% of which are singletons. Sequenced material: peripheral blood, taken before pregnancy. V gene TRBV10-3 combines with J gene TRBJ2-5; 9 bases fit TRBD2. This clonotype was obtained from a female donor with multiple sclerosis, enrolled in a pregnancy study. The CDR3 loop reads CAISAGGGAQETQYF. DNA for the CDR3: TGTGCCATCAGTGCTGGCGGGGGGGCCCAAGAGACCCAGTACTTC.